The sequence of this T cell receptor beta chain was determined in a study of blood T cell repertoires in COVID-19. At the level of the study: Samples taken during acute and convalescent COVID-19 were collected in the United States, Italy and Spain.

CDR1 and CDR2 from the germline V gene are SGHDT and YYEEEE. V gave up 3 bases and J gave up 10 bases, with 19 bases separating them. The CDR3 sequence is 15 residues long. TCRdb keeps only in-frame clones here, not all; method: immunoSEQ multiplex PCR. The sample lists about 210,000 clones; around 91% were seen once. The source is a woman aged 40 to 50 with acute or convalescent COVID-19. The V call is TRBV5-6, the J call TRBJ1-4, with a weak D call TRBD1 (6 bases). Sample: peripheral blood. CDR3 residues: CASSSRGHIPGKLFF. The CDR3 DNA reads as TGTGCCAGCAGCTCCAGGGGCCACATCCCTGGAAAACTGTTTTTT. Variable domain in full (rest from reference TRBV5-6 and TRBJ1-4): DAGVTQSPTHLIKTRGQQVTLRCSPKSGHDTVSWYQQALGQGPQFIFQYYEEEERQRGNFPDRFSGHQFPNYSSELNVNALLLGDSALYLCASSSRGHIPGKLFFGSGTQLSVL.